A selection of T cell receptor beta chains follows, all from one sample in a study of T cell responses to AZD1222 COVID-19 vaccine. Libraries were prepared by immunoSEQ multiplex PCR; TCRdb keeps only in-frame clonotypes and omits some of them. The sample contains about 120,000 clones, around nine tenths of which appear only once. The sequenced sample was peripheral blood, obtained on day 0 of AZD1222 vaccination. Source of these receptors: an adult in good health. CDR3s include the opening cysteine and the closing phenylalanine or tryptophan. The D gene is left open where the match is weak. The size field is filled for only some rows; it gives once, few, many or a size class.

d_call	clone_size	v_call	cdr3_length	j_call	cdr3_nt	cdr3_aa
-	few	TRBV5-4	14	TRBJ2-7	TGTGCCAGCAGCCCACCTGGGCCCCAGTACGAGCAGTACTTC	CASSPPGPQYEQYF
-	-	TRBV29-1	13	TRBJ1-3	TGCAGCGTTGGCTGGGGAGTTGGAAACACCATATATTTT	CSVGWGVGNTIYF
TRBD1	-	TRBV27	13	TRBJ2-7	TGTGCCACCGAAATGACAGGGACGTGCGAGCAGTACTTC	CATEMTGTCEQYF
TRBD1	-	TRBV18	14	TRBJ2-1	TGTGCCAGCTCAGCAGGACAGGGGTTCGGTGAGCAGTTCTTC	CASSAGQGFGEQFF
-	few	TRBV6-5	13	TRBJ1-1	TGTGCCAGCAGTTCGGCGATGAACACTGAAGCTTTCTTT	CASSSAMNTEAFF
TRBD1	-	TRBV7-8	16	TRBJ2-2	TGTGCCAGCATCCCAGGGGACAGGCCCCTCACCGGGGAGCTGTTTTTT	CASIPGDRPLTGELFF
-	-	TRBV4-2	15	TRBJ1-3	TGTGCCAGCAGCCAAGGACAGGACTCTGGAAACACCATATATTTT	CASSQGQDSGNTIYF
TRBD2	-	TRBV6-5	15	TRBJ2-1	TGTGCCAGCAGTTACTCGGGACTAGGCAACAATGAGCAGTTCTTC	CASSYSGLGNNEQFF
TRBD1	-	TRBV5-6	15	TRBJ2-3	TGTGCCAGCAGCTGGCGGACAGGGGTGACAGATACGCAGTATTTT	CASSWRTGVTDTQYF
-	-	TRBV10-3	16	TRBJ1-3	TGTGCCATCAGTGAGCTAAGAGGGAGCTCTGGAAACACCATATATTTT	CAISELRGSSGNTIYF
TRBD2	-	TRBV30	15	TRBJ2-1	TGTGCCTGGAGAAAGGGACTAGCGGGCTACAATGAGCAGTTCTTC	CAWRKGLAGYNEQFF
TRBD2	-	TRBV11-2	17	TRBJ2-2	TGTGCCAGCAGCGAGGCCGGACTAGCGGGATACACCGGGGAGCTGTTTTTT	CASSEAGLAGYTGELFF
-	-	TRBV27	16	TRBJ1-4	TGTGCCAGCAGTGCCCGGAGGGTAACAACTAATGAAAAACTGTTTTTT	CASSARRVTTNEKLFF
TRBD1	-	TRBV2	16	TRBJ2-6	TGTGCCAGCATCTCCGGGACAGGGTCAGGGGCCAACGTCCTGACTTTC	CASISGTGSGANVLTF
TRBD1	-	TRBV6-5	13	TRBJ1-5	TGTGCCAGCGGGGACAGTTACAATCAGCCCCAGCATTTT	CASGDSYNQPQHF
TRBD1	-	TRBV25-1	16	TRBJ2-7	TGTGCCAGCAGGGTGTTCCGGGACAGGGTAGGCCACGAGCAGTACTTC	CASRVFRDRVGHEQYF
-	-	TRBV27	16	TRBJ2-6	TGTGCCAGCAGTTTATCTCGGGGGTCTGGGGCCAACGTCCTGACTTTC	CASSLSRGSGANVLTF
TRBD1	-	TRBV14	16	TRBJ1-1	TGTGCCAGCAGCCCGACCGGACAGGGAGGCAACACTGAAGCTTTCTTT	CASSPTGQGGNTEAFF
TRBD1	once	TRBV28	16	TRBJ2-5	TGTGCCAGCAGTCCGTGGACAGGGGGCAACCAAGAGACCCAGTACTTC	CASSPWTGGNQETQYF
TRBD1	-	TRBV7-2	16	TRBJ2-1	TGTGCCAGCAGCCAGGGGGCCCCGGGACTCCTCTATGAGCAGTTCTTC	CASSQGAPGLLYEQFF
-	-	TRBV25-1	17	TRBJ2-5	TGTGCCAGCAGTGAATATTTTATGGGGGCGCGTTTAGAGACCCAGTACTTC	CASSEYFMGARLETQYF
TRBD1	-	TRBV7-2	13	TRBJ1-1	TGTGCCAGCAGCACCGGGACAGGGGTGGGAGCTTTCTTT	CASSTGTGVGAFF
TRBD2	-	TRBV7-3	17	TRBJ2-4	TGTGCCAGCAGCTTAGGTAGCGGGAGAGGAGCCAAAAACATTCAGTACTTC	CASSLGSGRGAKNIQYF
-	-	TRBV30	12	TRBJ1-6	TGTGCCTGGAGTGTACTGGCTTCACCCCTCCACTTT	CAWSVLASPLHF
TRBD1	-	TRBV11-1	14	TRBJ1-1	TGTGCCAGCAACCTCGACAGGGCGAACACTGAAGCTTTCTTT	CASNLDRANTEAFF
-	-	TRBV7-9	13	TRBJ1-3	TGTGCCAGCAGCGATCGGGGTGGAAACACCATATATTTT	CASSDRGGNTIYF
-	-	TRBV6-6	12	TRBJ1-2	TGTGCCAGCAGTCCGGGGAATTATGGCTACACCTTC	CASSPGNYGYTF
-	-	TRBV7-3	14	TRBJ1-1	TGTGCCAGCAGCTTAACCCCCAGGTCCAGTGAAGCTTTCTTT	CASSLTPRSSEAFF
-	-	TRBV27	16	TRBJ2-1	TGTGCCAGCAGAAGAAGAAGCCCTAGCTCCTACAATGAGCAGTTCTTC	CASRRRSPSSYNEQFF
-	-	TRBV9	15	TRBJ1-2	TGTGCCAGCAGCGTATATGGGGGGATTAACTATGGCTACACCTTC	CASSVYGGINYGYTF
-	-	TRBV9	15	TRBJ1-4	TGTGCCAGCAGCGTAGTAGGGACACCAAATGAAAAACTGTTTTTT	CASSVVGTPNEKLFF
-	once	TRBV7-8	15	TRBJ1-1	TGTGCCAGCAGCTTAGTATCGGGTTTAGCCACTGAAGCTTTCTTT	CASSLVSGLATEAFF
-	-	TRBV5-6	14	TRBJ1-2	TGTGCCAGCAGCTTAAGGGGAGAGTACTATGGCTACACCTTC	CASSLRGEYYGYTF